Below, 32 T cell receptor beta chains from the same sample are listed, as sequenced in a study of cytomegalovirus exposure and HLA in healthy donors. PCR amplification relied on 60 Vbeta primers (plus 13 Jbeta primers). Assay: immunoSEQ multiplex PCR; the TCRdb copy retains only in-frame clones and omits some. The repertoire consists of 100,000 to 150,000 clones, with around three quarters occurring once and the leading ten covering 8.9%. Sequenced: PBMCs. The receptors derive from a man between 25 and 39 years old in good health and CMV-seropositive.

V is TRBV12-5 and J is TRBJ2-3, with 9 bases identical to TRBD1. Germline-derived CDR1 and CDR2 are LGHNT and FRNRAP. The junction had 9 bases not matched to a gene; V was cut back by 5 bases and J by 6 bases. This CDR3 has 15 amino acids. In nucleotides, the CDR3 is TGTGCTAGTGGTCTAGACAGGGGGTTATGGGATACGCAGTATTTT. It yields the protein CASGLDRGLWDTQYF.

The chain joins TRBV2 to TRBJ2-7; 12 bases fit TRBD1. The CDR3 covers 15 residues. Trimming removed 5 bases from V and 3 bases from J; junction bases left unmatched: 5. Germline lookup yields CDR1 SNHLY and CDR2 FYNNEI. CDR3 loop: CASSRDRGPVYEQYF. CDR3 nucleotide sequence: TGTGCCAGCAGTAGGGACAGGGGGCCTGTCTACGAGCAGTACTTC.

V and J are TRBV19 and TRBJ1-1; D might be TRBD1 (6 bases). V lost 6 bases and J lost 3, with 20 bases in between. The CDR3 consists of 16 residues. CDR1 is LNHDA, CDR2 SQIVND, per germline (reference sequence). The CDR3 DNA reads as TGTGCCAGTAGATTTCGGGCACAGGGTGGGGACACTGAAGCTTTCTTT. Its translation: CASRFRAQGGDTEAFF.

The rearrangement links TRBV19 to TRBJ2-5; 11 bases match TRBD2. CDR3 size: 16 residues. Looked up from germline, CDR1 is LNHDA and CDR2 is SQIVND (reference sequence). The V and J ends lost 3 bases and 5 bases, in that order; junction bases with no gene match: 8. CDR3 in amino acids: CASSIASSGGAETQYF. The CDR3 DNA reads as TGTGCCAGTAGTATCGCGAGTAGCGGGGGGGCTGAGACCCAGTACTTC. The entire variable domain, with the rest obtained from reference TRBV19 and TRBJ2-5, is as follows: DGGITQSPKYLFRKEGQNVTLSCEQNLNHDAMYWYRQDPGQGLRLIYYSQIVNDFQKGDIAEGYSVSREKKESFPLTVTSAQKNPTAFYLCASSIASSGGAETQYFGPGTRLLVL.

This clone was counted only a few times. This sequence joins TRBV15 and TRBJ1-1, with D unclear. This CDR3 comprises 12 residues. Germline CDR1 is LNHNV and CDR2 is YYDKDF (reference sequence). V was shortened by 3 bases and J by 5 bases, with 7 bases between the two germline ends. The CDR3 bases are TGTGCCACCAGCAGCGGGAGGACTGAAGCTTTCTTT. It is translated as CATSSGRTEAFF.

CDR3 sequence: CASRPGITPRGYTF. The DNA for the CDR3 is TGTGCCAGTAGACCCGGGATCACACCACGTGGCTACACCTTC. The chain links TRBV19 to TRBJ1-2; the D is unclear. Per the germline V gene, CDR1 is LNHDA and CDR2 is SQIVND (reference sequence). The germline V and J ends were trimmed by 6 bases and 7 bases, with 18 bases remaining between them. This CDR3 contains 14 residues.

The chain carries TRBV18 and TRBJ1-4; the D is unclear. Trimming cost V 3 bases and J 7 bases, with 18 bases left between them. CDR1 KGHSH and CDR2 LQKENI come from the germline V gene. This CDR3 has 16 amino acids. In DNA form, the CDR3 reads TGTGCCAGCTCACCCACGGGTGGCCGAAGTCGTGAAAAACTGTTTTTT. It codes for CASSPTGGRSREKLFF.

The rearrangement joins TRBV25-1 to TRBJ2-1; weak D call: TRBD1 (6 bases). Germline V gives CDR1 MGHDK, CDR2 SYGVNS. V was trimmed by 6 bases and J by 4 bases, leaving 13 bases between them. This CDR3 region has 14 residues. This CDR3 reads CASSAGRGYNEQFF. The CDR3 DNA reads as TGTGCCAGCAGCGCGGGCAGGGGTTACAATGAGCAGTTCTTC.

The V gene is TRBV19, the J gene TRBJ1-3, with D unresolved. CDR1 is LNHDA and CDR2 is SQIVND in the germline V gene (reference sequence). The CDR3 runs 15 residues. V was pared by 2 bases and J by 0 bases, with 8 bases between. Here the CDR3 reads CASSIILSSGNTIYF. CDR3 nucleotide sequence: TGTGCCAGTAGTATAATCCTTTCCTCTGGAAACACCATATATTTT.

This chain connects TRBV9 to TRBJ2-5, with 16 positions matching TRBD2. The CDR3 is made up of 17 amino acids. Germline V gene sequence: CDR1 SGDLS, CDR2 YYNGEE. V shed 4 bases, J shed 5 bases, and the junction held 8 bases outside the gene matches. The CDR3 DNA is TGTGCCAGCAGCCCGGGACTAGCGGGGGGGCGGGTGGAGACCCAGTACTTC. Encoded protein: CASSPGLAGGRVETQYF.

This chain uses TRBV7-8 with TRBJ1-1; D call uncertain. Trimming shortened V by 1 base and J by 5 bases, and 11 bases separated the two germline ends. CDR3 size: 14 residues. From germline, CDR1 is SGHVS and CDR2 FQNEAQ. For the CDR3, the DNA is TGTGCCAGCAGCTTAGGGGCAGTCGAAACTGAAGCTTTCTTT. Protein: CASSLGAVETEAFF.

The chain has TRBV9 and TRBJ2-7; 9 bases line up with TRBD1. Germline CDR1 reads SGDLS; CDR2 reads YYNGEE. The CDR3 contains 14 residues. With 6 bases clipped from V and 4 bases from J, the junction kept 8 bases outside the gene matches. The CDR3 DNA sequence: TGTGCCAGCAACCCGGGACAGGGATTTTACGAGCAGTACTTC. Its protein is CASNPGQGFYEQYF. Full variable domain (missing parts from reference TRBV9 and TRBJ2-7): DSGVTQTPKHLITATGQRVTLRCSPRSGDLSVYWYQQSLDQGLQFLIQYYNGEERAKGNILERFSAQQFPDLHSELNLSSLELGDSALYFCASNPGQGFYEQYFGPGTRLTVT.

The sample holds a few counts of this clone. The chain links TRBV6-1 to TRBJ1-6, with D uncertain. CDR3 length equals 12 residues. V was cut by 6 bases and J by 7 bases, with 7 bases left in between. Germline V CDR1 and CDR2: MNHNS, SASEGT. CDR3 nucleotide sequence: TGTGCCAGCAGGAAGCCCAATTCACCCCTCCACTTT. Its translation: CASRKPNSPLHF.

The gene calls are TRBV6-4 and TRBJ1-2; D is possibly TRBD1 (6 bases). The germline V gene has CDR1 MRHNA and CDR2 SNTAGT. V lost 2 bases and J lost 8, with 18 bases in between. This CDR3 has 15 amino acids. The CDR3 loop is CASSDRGHPGGGYTF. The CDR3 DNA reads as TGTGCCAGCAGTGACAGGGGACACCCCGGGGGGGGCTACACCTTC.

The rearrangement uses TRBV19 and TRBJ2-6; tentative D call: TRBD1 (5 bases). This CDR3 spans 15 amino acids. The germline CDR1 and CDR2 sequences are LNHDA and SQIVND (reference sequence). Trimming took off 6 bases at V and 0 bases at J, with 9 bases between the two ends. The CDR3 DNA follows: TGTGCCAGTAGCCAGGGCGGCTCTGGGGCCAACGTCCTGACTTTC. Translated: CASSQGGSGANVLTF.

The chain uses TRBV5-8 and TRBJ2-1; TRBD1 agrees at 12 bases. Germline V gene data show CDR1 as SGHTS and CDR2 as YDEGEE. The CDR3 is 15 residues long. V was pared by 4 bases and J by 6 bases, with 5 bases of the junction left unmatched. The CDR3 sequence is CASSLGQGAVNEQFF. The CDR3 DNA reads TGTGCCAGCAGCCTGGGACAGGGGGCTGTCAATGAGCAGTTCTTC.

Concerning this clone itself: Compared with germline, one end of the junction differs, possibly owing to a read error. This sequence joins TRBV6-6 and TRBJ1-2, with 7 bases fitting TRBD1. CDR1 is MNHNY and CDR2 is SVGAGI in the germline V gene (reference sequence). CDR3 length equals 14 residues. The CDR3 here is CASSSSGQDLPPSF. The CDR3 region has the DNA TGTGCCAGCAGTTCCTCCGGACAGGATCTCCCCCCGTCCTTC.

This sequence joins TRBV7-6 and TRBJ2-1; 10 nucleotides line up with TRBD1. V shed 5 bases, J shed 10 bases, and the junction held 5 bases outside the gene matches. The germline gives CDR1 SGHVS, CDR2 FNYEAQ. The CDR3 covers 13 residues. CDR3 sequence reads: CASSPGQGMEQFF. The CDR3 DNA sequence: TGTGCCAGCAGCCCGGGACAGGGGATGGAGCAGTTCTTC.

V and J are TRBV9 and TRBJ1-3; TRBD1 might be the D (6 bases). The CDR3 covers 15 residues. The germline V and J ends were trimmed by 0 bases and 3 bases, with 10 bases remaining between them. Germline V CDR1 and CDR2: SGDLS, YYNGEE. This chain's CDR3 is CASSVDGQYGNTIYF. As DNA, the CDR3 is TGTGCCAGCAGCGTAGATGGACAGTATGGAAACACCATATATTTT. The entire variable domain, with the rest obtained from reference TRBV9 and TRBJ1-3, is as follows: DSGVTQTPKHLITATGQRVTLRCSPRSGDLSVYWYQQSLDQGLQFLIQYYNGEERAKGNILERFSAQQFPDLHSELNLSSLELGDSALYFCASSVDGQYGNTIYFGEGSWLTVV.

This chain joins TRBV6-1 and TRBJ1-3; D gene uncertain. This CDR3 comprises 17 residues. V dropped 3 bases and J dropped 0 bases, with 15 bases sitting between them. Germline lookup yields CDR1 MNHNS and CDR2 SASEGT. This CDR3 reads CASSDERRAVSGNTIYF. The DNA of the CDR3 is TGTGCCAGCAGTGACGAGCGGAGAGCCGTCTCTGGAAACACCATATATTTT.

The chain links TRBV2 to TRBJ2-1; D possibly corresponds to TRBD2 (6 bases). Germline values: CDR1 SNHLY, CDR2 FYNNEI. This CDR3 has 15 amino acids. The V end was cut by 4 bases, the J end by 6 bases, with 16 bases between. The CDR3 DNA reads TGTGCCAGCAGTGTATACGCGGGGAGTGGCAATGAGCAGTTCTTC. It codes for CASSVYAGSGNEQFF.

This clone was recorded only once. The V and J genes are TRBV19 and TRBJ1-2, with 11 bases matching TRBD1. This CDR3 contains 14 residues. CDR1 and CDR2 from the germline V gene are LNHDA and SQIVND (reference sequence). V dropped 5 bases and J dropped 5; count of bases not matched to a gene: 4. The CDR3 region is CASSAGTGGYGYTF. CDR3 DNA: TGTGCCAGTAGTGCCGGGACAGGGGGATATGGCTACACCTTC.

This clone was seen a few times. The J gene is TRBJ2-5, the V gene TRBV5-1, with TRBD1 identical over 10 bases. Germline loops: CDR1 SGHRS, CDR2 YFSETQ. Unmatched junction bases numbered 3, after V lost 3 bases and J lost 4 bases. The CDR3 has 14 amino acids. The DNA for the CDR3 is TGCGCCAGCAGCTCGGGACAGGGGATAGAGACCCAGTACTTC. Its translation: CASSSGQGIETQYF.

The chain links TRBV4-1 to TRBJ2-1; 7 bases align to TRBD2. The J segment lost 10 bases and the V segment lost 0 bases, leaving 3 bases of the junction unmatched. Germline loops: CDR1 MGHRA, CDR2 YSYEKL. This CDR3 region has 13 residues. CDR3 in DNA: TGCGCCAGCAGCCAAGATAGGCGGGGGGAGCAGTTCTTC. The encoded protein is CASSQDRRGEQFF.

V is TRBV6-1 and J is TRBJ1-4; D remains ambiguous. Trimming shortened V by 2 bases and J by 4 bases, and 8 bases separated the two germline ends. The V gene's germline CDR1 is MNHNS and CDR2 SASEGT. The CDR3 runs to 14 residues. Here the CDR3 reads CASSEWRGNEKLFF. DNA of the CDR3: TGTGCCAGCAGTGAATGGAGAGGTAATGAAAAACTGTTTTTT.

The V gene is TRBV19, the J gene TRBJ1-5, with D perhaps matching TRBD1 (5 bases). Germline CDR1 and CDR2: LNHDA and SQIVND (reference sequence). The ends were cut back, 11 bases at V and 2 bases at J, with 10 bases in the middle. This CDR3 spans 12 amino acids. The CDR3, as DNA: TGTGCCGCTCGGGGGGGCAATCAGCCCCAGCATTTT. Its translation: CAARGGNQPQHF.

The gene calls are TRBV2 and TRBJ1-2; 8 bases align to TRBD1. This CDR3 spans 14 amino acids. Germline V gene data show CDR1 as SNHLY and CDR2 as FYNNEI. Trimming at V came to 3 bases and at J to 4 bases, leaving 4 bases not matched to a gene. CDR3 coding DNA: TGTGCCAGCAGTGAGCTAGGACAGGGCTATGGCTACACCTTC. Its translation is CASSELGQGYGYTF.

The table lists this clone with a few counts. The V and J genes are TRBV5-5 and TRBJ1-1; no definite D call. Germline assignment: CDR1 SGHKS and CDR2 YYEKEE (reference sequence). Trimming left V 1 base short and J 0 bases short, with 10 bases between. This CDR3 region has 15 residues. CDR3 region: CASSLRQTLNTEAFF. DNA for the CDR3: TGTGCCAGCAGCTTGCGGCAGACTTTGAACACTGAAGCTTTCTTT.

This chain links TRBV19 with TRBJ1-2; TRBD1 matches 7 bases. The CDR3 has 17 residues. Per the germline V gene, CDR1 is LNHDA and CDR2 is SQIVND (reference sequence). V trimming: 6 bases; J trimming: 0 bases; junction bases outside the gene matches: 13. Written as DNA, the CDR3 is TGTGCCAGTAGAGGACCAACAGGGGTTACAGCTAACTATGGCTACACCTTC. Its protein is CASRGPTGVTANYGYTF.

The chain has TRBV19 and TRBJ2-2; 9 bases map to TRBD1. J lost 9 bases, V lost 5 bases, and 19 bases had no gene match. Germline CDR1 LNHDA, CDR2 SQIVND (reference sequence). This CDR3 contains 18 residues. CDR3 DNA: TGTGCCAGTAGTTCCATAGGAACCCCCGGACAGGGGTACCGGGAGCTGTTTTTT. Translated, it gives CASSSIGTPGQGYRELFF.

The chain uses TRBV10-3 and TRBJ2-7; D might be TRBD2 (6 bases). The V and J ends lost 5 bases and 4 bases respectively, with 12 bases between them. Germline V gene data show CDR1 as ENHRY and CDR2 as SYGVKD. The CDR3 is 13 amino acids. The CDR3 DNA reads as TGTGCCATCAGTCCCGGGACTCCGTACGAGCAGTACTTC. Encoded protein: CAISPGTPYEQYF.

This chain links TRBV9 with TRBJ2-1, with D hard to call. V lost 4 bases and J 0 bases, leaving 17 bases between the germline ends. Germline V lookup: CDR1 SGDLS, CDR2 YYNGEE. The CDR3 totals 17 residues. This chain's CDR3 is CASSPWALESSYNEQFF. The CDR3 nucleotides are TGTGCCAGCAGCCCCTGGGCCCTCGAGAGCTCCTACAATGAGCAGTTCTTC.